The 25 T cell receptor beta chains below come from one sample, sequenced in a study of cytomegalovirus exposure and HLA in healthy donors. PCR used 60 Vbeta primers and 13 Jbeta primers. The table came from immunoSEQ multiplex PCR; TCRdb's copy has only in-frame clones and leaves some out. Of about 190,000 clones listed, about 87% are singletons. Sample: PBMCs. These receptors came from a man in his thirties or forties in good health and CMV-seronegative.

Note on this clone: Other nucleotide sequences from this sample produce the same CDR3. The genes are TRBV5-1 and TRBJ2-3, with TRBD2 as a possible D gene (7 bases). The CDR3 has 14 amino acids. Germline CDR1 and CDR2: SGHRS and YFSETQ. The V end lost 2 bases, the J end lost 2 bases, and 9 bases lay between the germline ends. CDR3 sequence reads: CASSFGGPTDTQYF. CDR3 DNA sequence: TGCGCCAGCAGCTTCGGGGGGCCCACAGATACGCAGTATTTT.

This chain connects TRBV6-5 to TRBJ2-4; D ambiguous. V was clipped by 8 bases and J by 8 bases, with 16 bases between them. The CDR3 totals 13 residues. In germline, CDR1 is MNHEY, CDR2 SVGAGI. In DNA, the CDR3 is TGTGCCAGCCGCCCCACGGGTTGGGACATTCAGTACTTC. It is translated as CASRPTGWDIQYF.

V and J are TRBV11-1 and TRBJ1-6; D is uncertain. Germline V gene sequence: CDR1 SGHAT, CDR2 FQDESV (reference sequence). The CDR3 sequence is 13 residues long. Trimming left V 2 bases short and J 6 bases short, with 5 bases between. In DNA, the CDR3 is TGTGCCAGCAGCTTAAGAGTTAATTCACCCCTCCACTTT. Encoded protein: CASSLRVNSPLHF.

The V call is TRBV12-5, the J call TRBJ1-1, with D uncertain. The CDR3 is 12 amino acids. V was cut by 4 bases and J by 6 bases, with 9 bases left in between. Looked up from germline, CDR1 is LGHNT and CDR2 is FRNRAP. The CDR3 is CASGYVEAEAFF. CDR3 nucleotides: TGTGCTAGTGGTTATGTGGAGGCTGAAGCTTTCTTT. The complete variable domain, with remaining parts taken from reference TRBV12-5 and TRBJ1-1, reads DARVTQTPRHKVTEMGQEVTMRCQPILGHNTVFWYRQTMMQGLELLAYFRNRAPLDDSGMPKDRFSAEMPDATLATLKIQPSEPRDSAVYFCASGYVEAEAFFGQGTRLTVV.

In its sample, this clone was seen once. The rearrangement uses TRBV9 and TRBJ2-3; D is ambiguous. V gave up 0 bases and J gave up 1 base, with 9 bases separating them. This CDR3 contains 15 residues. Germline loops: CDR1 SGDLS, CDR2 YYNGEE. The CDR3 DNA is TGTGCCAGCAGCGTAGGGTTGGGCGGCACAGATACGCAGTATTTT. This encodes CASSVGLGGTDTQYF.

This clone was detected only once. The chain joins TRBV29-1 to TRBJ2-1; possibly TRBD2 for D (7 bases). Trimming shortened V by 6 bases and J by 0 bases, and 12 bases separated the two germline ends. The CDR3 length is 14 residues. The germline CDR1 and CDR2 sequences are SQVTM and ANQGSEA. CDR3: CSVRGGSSYNEQFF. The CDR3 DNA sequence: TGCAGCGTAAGGGGGGGGAGCTCCTACAATGAGCAGTTCTTC.

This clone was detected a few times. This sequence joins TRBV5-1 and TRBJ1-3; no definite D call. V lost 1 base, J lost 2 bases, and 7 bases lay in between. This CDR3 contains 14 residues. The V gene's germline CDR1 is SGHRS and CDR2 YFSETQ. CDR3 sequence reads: CASSLFEPGNTIYF. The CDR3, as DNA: TGCGCCAGCAGCTTGTTTGAGCCTGGAAACACCATATATTTT. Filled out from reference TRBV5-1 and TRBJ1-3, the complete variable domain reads KAGVTQTPRYLIKTRGQQVTLSCSPISGHRSVSWYQQTPGQGLQFLFEYFSETQRNKGNFPGRFSGRQFSNSRSEMNVSTLELGDSALYLCASSLFEPGNTIYFGEGSWLTVV.

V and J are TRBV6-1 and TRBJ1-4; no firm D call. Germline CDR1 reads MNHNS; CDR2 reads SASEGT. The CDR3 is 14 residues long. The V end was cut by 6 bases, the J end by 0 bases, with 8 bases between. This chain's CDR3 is CASRLLPTNEKLFF. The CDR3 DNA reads TGTGCCAGCAGACTCCTTCCAACTAATGAAAAACTGTTTTTT.

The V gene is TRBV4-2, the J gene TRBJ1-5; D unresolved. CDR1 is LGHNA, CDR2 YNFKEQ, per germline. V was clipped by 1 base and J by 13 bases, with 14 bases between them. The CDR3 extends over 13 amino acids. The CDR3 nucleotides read TGTGCCAGCAGCCAAGGACGGGAAAAGACGCAGCATTTT. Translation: CASSQGREKTQHF.

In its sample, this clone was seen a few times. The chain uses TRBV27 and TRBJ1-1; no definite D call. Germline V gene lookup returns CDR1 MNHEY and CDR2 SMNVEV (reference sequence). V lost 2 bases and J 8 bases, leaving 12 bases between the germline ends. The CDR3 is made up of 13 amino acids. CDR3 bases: TGTGCCAGCAGTTTAGCCCCCCACTTCGAAGCTTTCTTT. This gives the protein CASSLAPHFEAFF.

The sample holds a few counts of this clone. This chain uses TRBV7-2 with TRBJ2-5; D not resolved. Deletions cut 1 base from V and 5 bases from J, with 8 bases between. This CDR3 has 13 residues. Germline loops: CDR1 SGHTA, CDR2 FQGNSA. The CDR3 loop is CASSLVDTETQYF. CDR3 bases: TGTGCCAGCAGCTTAGTTGACACTGAGACCCAGTACTTC.

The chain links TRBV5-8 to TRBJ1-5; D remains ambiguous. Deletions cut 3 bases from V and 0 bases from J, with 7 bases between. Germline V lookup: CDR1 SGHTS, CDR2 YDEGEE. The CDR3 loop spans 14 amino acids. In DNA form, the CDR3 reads TGTGCCAGCAGCTCGTACAGTAGCAATCAGCCCCAGCATTTT. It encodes CASSSYSSNQPQHF.

The CDR3 loop is CASSRDRSYNSPLHF. Written as DNA, the CDR3 is TGTGCCAGCAGTCGGGACAGAAGCTATAATTCACCCCTCCACTTT. The rearrangement joins TRBV2 to TRBJ1-6, with 7 positions matching TRBD1. Per the germline V gene, CDR1 is SNHLY and CDR2 is FYNNEI. V shed 5 bases, J shed 3 bases, and the junction held 4 bases outside the gene matches. CDR3 size: 15 residues.

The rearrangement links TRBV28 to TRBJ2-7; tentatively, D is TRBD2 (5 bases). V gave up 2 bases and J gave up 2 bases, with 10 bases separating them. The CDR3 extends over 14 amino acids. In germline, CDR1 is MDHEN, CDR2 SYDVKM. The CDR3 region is CASSLAGVAYEQYF. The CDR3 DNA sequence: TGTGCCAGCAGTTTAGCCGGGGTCGCCTACGAGCAGTACTTC.

CDR3 DNA: TGCAGCGGATCCAGCGGAGCCTCCTACGAGCAGTACTTC. Protein product: CSGSSGASYEQYF. The chain couples TRBV29-1 to TRBJ2-7; weak D call: TRBD2 (5 bases). This CDR3 has 13 amino acids. The V gene lost 7 bases and the J gene lost 0 bases, with 13 bases spanning the gap. The V gene's germline CDR1 is SQVTM and CDR2 ANQGSEA.

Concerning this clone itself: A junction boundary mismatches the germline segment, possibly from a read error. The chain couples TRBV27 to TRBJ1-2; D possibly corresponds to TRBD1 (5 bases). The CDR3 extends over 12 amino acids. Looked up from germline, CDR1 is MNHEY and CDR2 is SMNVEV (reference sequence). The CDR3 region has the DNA TGTGTCAGCAGTTTCGGGGGGAGGGACTCCACCTTC. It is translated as CVSSFGGRDSTF.

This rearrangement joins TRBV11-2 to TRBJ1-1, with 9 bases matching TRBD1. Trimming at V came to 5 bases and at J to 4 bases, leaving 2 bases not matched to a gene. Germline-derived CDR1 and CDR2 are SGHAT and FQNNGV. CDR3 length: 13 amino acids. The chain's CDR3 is CASSQDRGTEAFF. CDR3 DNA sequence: TGTGCCAGCAGCCAGGACAGGGGCACTGAAGCTTTCTTT.

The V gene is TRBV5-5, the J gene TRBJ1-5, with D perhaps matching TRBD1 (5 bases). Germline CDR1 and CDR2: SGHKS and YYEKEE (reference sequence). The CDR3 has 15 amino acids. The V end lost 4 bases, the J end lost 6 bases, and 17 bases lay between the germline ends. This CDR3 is CASSEQGLVVQPQHF. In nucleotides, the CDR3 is TGTGCCAGCAGCGAGCAGGGCCTGGTGGTTCAGCCCCAGCATTTT.

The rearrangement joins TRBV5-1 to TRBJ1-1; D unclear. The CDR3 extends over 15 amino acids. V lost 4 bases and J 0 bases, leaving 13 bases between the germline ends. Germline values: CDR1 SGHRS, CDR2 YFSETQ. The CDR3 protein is CASSPADGMNTEAFF. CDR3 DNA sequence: TGCGCCAGCAGCCCAGCGGACGGGATGAACACTGAAGCTTTCTTT.

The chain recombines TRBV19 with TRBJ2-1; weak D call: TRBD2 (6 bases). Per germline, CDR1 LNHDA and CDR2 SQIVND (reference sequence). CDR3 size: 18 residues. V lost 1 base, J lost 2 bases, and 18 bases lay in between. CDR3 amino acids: CASSIASQIRRAYNEQFF. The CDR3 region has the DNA TGTGCCAGTAGTATAGCCTCACAAATAAGGAGGGCCTACAATGAGCAGTTCTTC.

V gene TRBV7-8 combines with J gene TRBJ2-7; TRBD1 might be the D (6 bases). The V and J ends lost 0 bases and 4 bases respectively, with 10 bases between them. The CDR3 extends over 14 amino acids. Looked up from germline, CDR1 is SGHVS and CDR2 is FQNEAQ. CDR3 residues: CASSLAQGLYEQYF. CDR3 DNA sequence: TGTGCCAGCAGCTTAGCGCAGGGGTTGTACGAGCAGTACTTC.

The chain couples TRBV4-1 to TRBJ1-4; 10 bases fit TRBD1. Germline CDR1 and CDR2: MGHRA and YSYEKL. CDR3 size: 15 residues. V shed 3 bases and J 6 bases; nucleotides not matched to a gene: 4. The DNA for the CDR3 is TGCGCCAGCAGCCACCGCGACAGGGGGCATGAAAAACTGTTTTTT. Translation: CASSHRDRGHEKLFF.

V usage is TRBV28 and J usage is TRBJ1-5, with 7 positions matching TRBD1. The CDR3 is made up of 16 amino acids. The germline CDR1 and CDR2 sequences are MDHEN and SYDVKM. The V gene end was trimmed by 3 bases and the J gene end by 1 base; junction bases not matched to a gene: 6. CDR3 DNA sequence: TGTGCCAGCAGTTTCACAGGGGCGGGAAGCAATCAGCCCCAGCATTTT. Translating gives CASSFTGAGSNQPQHF. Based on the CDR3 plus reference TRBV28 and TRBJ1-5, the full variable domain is DVKVTQSSRYLVKRTGEKVFLECVQDMDHENMFWYRQDPGLGLRLIYFSYDVKMKEKGDIPEGYSVSREKKERFSLILESASTNQTSMYLCASSFTGAGSNQPQHFGDGTRLSIL.

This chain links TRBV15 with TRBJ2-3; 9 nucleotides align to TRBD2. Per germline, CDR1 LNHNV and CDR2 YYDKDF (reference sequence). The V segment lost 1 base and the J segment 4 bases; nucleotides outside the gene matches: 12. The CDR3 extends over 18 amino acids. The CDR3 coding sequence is TGTGCCACCAGCAGAGTAGTCGCGGTAGCGGGAGTGGCAGATACGCAGTATTTT. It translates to CATSRVVAVAGVADTQYF.

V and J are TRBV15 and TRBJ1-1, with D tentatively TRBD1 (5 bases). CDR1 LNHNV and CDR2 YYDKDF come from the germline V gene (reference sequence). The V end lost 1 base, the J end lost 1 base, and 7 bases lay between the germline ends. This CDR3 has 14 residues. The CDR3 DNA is TGTGCCACCAGCAGAGGGGGCAGGAACACTGAAGCTTTCTTT. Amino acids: CATSRGGRNTEAFF.